The present entry profiles one T cell receptor beta chain with its context. The data belong to a study of blood T cell repertoires in COVID-19. In the study overall: Sample material is recorded as cDNA or gDNA derived from T cells, B-cell-depleted T cells, or PBMCs.

Authors' analysis steps: How many nucleated cells were present was estimated from reference gene primer amplification. Some clones are missing from TCRdb's copy, which holds only in-frame ones; the method was immunoSEQ multiplex PCR. The V and J calls and clone size come from that table; D and trimming were worked out from the DNA. The sample contains some 240,000 clones, 80% to 90% of which appear only once. V was trimmed by 6 bases and J by 3 bases, leaving 12 bases between them. CDR1 SNHLY and CDR2 FYNNEI come from the germline V gene. The CDR3 runs to 13 residues. The receptor was isolated from a man in his forties or fifties with active or convalescent COVID-19. Specimen: peripheral blood. The gene calls are TRBV2 and TRBJ2-7, with D perhaps TRBD1 (6 bases). The CDR3 DNA follows: TGTGCCAGCAGCCAACCGGACAGCTACGAGCAGTACTTC. This codes for CASSQPDSYEQYF. Supplemented by reference TRBV2 and TRBJ2-7, the full variable domain reads EPEVTQTPSHQVTQMGQEVILRCVPISNHLYFYWYRQILGQKVEFLVSFYNNEISEKSEIFDDQFSVERPDGSNFTLKIRSTKLEDSAMYFCASSQPDSYEQYFGPGTRLTVT.